This TCR beta chain was recovered during a study of blood T cell repertoires in COVID-19. Study in general: Samples of COVID-19 (acute and convalescent) were obtained from the United States, Italy and Spain. Sample material is recorded as cDNA or gDNA derived from T cells, B-cell-depleted T cells, or PBMCs.

Original processing methods: Amplification of reference gene primers provided the estimated nucleated cell counts. The table came from immunoSEQ multiplex PCR; TCRdb's copy has only in-frame clones and leaves some out. V, J and clone size are those of that table, while D and trimming were read from the DNA. Here the sample spans 95,000 to 150,000 clones, less than 90% being singletons. The sample was peripheral blood. The sequence was obtained from an elderly woman with acute or convalescent COVID-19.

In DNA form, the CDR3 reads TGTGCCAGCAGTTACATCGGGGGTTCAGAGACTGAAGCTTTCTTT. This translates into CASSYIGGSETEAFF. The J gene is TRBJ1-1, the V gene TRBV6-5; TRBD1 might be the D (5 bases). From germline, CDR1 is MNHEY and CDR2 SVGAGI. The CDR3 spans 15 residues. V lost 2 bases and J lost 5, with 15 bases in between.